These 18 T cell receptor beta chains came from one sample sequenced in a study of blood T cell repertoires in COVID-19 (dated by TCRdb to the early 2020s). Library prep was done by the immunoSEQ multiplex PCR assay. TCRdb carries this immuneACCESS record with in-frame sequences only. Its versions omit some clonotypes, under half of them owing to an unresolved V gene in the studies checked, with the rest unexplained. Within this sample are about 200,000 clones, with roughly 78% of them counted one time only. 2.8% of the sample rests with the top ten. Sequenced material: peripheral blood. These receptors came from a woman aged 80 or over with active or convalescent COVID-19.

The chain employs TRBV25-1 and TRBJ2-5, with D possibly TRBD1 on 6 matching bases. Germline CDR1 MGHDK, CDR2 SYGVNS. V lost 2 bases to trimming and J lost 4 bases, with 11 bases between them. CDR3 size: 14 residues. DNA of the CDR3: TGTGCCAGCAGTGAACCCCGGACAGCAGAGACCCAGTACTTC. Translation: CASSEPRTAETQYF. The full variable domain, completed using reference TRBV25-1 and TRBJ2-5, is EADIYQTPRYLVIGTGKKITLECSQTMGHDKMYWYQQDPGMELHLIHYSYGVNSTEKGDLSSESTVSRIRTEHFPLTLESARPSHTSQYLCASSEPRTAETQYFGPGTRLLVL.

The chain combines TRBV6-5 with TRBJ1-2; 10 positions match TRBD1. V gave up 3 bases and J gave up 8 bases; unmatched junction bases: 6. Germline V gene data show CDR1 as MNHEY and CDR2 as SVGAGI. The CDR3 consists of 14 residues. The CDR3 is CASSYLGTGDGYTF. In DNA, the CDR3 is TGTGCCAGCAGTTATCTAGGGACAGGGGACGGCTACACCTTC.

The chain couples TRBV5-1 to TRBJ2-1; the match to TRBD2 covers 15 bases. From germline, CDR1 is SGHRS and CDR2 YFSETQ. V trimming: 6 bases; J trimming: 13 bases; junction bases outside the gene matches: 8. The CDR3 sequence is 14 residues long. This CDR3 is CASTIGTSGGPQFF. CDR3 bases: TGCGCCAGCACCATCGGGACTAGCGGGGGGCCTCAGTTCTTC. Drawing the rest from reference TRBV5-1 and TRBJ2-1, the complete variable domain is KAGVTQTPRYLIKTRGQQVTLSCSPISGHRSVSWYQQTPGQGLQFLFEYFSETQRNKGNFPGRFSGRQFSNSRSEMNVSTLELGDSALYLCASTIGTSGGPQFFGPGTRLTVL.

This clone was picked up a small number of times. The rearrangement uses TRBV5-4 and TRBJ1-6; weak D call: TRBD1 (5 bases). The CDR3 runs to 15 residues. The V and J ends lost 0 bases and 9 bases respectively, with 13 bases between them. The germline V gene has CDR1 SGHNT and CDR2 YYREEE (reference sequence). The CDR3 nucleotides read TGTGCCAGCAGCTTGGCAGGGCAGGGTGGTTCACCCCTCCACTTT. Encoded protein: CASSLAGQGGSPLHF.

This clone was seen a few times. The V call is TRBV6-5, the J call TRBJ2-5; D remains ambiguous. CDR3 size: 16 residues. CDR1 and CDR2 from the germline V gene are MNHEY and SVGAGI. Trimming left V 0 bases short and J 0 bases short, with 11 bases between. CDR3 bases: TGTGCCAGCAGTTACTCGATTTACAGAAACCAAGAGACCCAGTACTTC. As protein: CASSYSIYRNQETQYF.

V is TRBV7-2 and J is TRBJ1-1; D uncertain. From germline, CDR1 is SGHTA and CDR2 FQGNSA. The germline V and J ends were trimmed by 6 bases and 4 bases, with 15 bases remaining between them. The CDR3 covers 14 residues. The CDR3 bases are TGTGCCAGCAGACTTAGCATGGGGAGCACTGAAGCTTTCTTT. Protein product: CASRLSMGSTEAFF.

The chain couples TRBV9 to TRBJ2-5; 8 bases match TRBD1. From germline, CDR1 is SGDLS and CDR2 YYNGEE. J was trimmed by 2 bases and V by 4 bases; bases with no gene match: 13. The CDR3 runs 17 residues. CDR3 protein: CASSLNPRTGWQETQYF. The DNA for the CDR3 is TGTGCCAGCAGCCTCAACCCTAGGACAGGGTGGCAAGAGACCCAGTACTTC.

The CDR3: CATSDLRGTQYF. Written as DNA, the CDR3 is TGTGCCACCAGTGATTTGAGAGGGACCCAGTACTTC. This chain joins TRBV24-1 and TRBJ2-5; D is undetermined. Trimming removed 0 bases at V and 7 bases at J, with 5 bases between. This CDR3 comprises 12 residues. Per the germline V gene, CDR1 is KGHDR and CDR2 is SFDVKD.

The V call is TRBV6-6, the J call TRBJ1-3; 7 bases agree with TRBD1. The CDR3 has 14 residues. J gave up 2 bases and V 10 bases, and 8 bases lay outside the gene matches. CDR1 is MNHNY, CDR2 SVGAGI, per germline (reference sequence). The CDR3: CATTRGITGNTIYF. The CDR3 nucleotides read TGTGCCACCACCAGGGGGATAACTGGAAACACCATATATTTT.

This clone has just one count. This sequence joins TRBV28 and TRBJ2-2, with D hard to call. The germline V gene has CDR1 MDHEN and CDR2 SYDVKM. Trimming removed 1 base at V and 7 bases at J, with 4 bases between. The CDR3 spans 12 residues. The DNA of the CDR3 is TGTGCCAGCAGTTTATTCGGCGGGGAGCTGTTTTTT. Translating it yields CASSLFGGELFF.

The CDR3 sequence: CASSEVRGESAFF. The CDR3 nucleotides are TGTGCCAGCAGCGAAGTCAGGGGGGAATCGGCTTTCTTT. V and J are TRBV5-6 and TRBJ1-1, with 7 positions matching TRBD1. The junction had 11 bases not matched to a gene; V was cut back by 4 bases and J by 11 bases. Per germline, CDR1 SGHDT and CDR2 YYEEEE. The length of the CDR3 is 13 residues.

DNA for the CDR3: TGCGCCAGCAGCTTGAATGAGGGATCAACTAATGAAAAACTGTTTTTT. Amino acid sequence: CASSLNEGSTNEKLFF. V and J are TRBV5-1 and TRBJ1-4; D uncertain. The V gene lost 1 base and the J gene lost 0 bases, with 10 bases spanning the gap. The CDR3 covers 16 residues. Germline V gives CDR1 SGHRS, CDR2 YFSETQ. Full variable domain (rest looked up from reference TRBV5-1 and TRBJ1-4): KAGVTQTPRYLIKTRGQQVTLSCSPISGHRSVSWYQQTPGQGLQFLFEYFSETQRNKGNFPGRFSGRQFSNSRSEMNVSTLELGDSALYLCASSLNEGSTNEKLFFGSGTQLSVL.

This clone was counted between two and nine times. The chain is built from TRBV5-1 and TRBJ1-2; weak D call: TRBD1 (6 bases). The CDR3 runs 13 residues. Between the trimmed V and J ends, which lost 5 bases and 8 bases, there was a span of 16 bases. CDR1 SGHRS and CDR2 YFSETQ come from the germline V gene. CDR3 in DNA: TGCGCCAGCAGACTATCGGCAGGGGTAGGCTACACCTTC. This translates into CASRLSAGVGYTF.

This chain uses TRBV3-1 (or the pseudogene TRBV3-2) with TRBJ1-2; D remains unclear. The CDR3 consists of 15 residues. Trimming removed 0 bases at V and 5 bases at J, with 13 bases between. In germline, CDR1 is LGHDT, CDR2 YNNKEL (reference sequence). Written as DNA, the CDR3 is TGTGCCAGCAGCCAAGAAGGCCGGGGAAGGTATGGCTACACCTTC. It codes for CASSQEGRGRYGYTF.

The rearrangement uses TRBV29-1 and TRBJ1-1; D might be TRBD1 (5 bases). Trimming stripped 6 bases from V and 5 bases from J, with 25 bases between. Looked up from germline, CDR1 is SQVTM and CDR2 is ANQGSEA. The CDR3 totals 16 residues. In nucleotides, the CDR3 is TGCAGCGTAGGAAGGGGTCTCTCGACTGGTTTTACTGAAGCTTTCTTT. This translates into CSVGRGLSTGFTEAFF.

The V and J genes are TRBV6-5 and TRBJ1-2; D is perhaps TRBD1 (6 bases). V was pared by 6 bases and J by 5 bases, with 19 bases between. This CDR3 spans 15 amino acids. Germline V gives CDR1 MNHEY, CDR2 SVGAGI. This chain's CDR3 is CASSPPIQGIYGYTF. The CDR3 region has the DNA TGTGCCAGCAGCCCCCCCATACAGGGCATTTATGGCTACACCTTC.

The CDR3 loop reads CASRSGGFTGELFF. The CDR3 DNA sequence: TGTGCCAGCCGATCAGGGGGCTTTACCGGGGAGCTGTTTTTT. The chain combines TRBV5-6 with TRBJ2-2; 8 bases align to TRBD1. Germline CDR1 and CDR2: SGHDT and YYEEEE. This CDR3 has 14 residues. J gave up 5 bases and V 7 bases, and 7 bases lay outside the gene matches.

The J gene is TRBJ1-3, the V gene TRBV28; maybe TRBD1 (5 bases). The CDR3 runs 16 residues. CDR1 and CDR2 from the germline V gene are MDHEN and SYDVKM. The ends were cut back, 6 bases at V and 0 bases at J, with 15 bases in the middle. CDR3 bases: TGTGCCAGCAGGACTGGGGCAGGAAACTCTGGAAACACCATATATTTT. Translation gives CASRTGAGNSGNTIYF.